Shown below are 8 T cell receptor beta chains from a single sample sequenced in a study of CD8 T cells in ankylosing spondylitis. From the 5' RACE reads, TCRdb called clonotypes with MiXCR, one entry per CDR3 protein. The sample shows 150,000 to 200,000 distinct CDR3 sequences, around 10% of them seen only once. Input material: blood, either unsorted or a sorted T cell fraction (not recorded which). These receptors originate from a male donor with ankylosing spondylitis or in good health (not recorded which).

The V gene is TRBV6-1, the J gene TRBJ1-5, with D unclear. CDR3 length equals 15 residues. V was cut by 1 base and J by 7 bases, with 14 bases left in between. Germline V gene data show CDR1 as MNHNS and CDR2 as SASEGT. The CDR3 DNA sequence: TGTGCCAGCAGTGAAGGACGGGCAGGAAGACAGCCCCAGCATTTT. Protein sequence: CASSEGRAGRQPQHF.

This chain connects TRBV5-6 to TRBJ2-3, with TRBD1 matching over 8 bases. Trimming removed 2 bases from V and 1 base from J; junction bases left unmatched: 6. The germline gives CDR1 SGHDT, CDR2 YYEEEE. This CDR3 is 16 amino acids long. CDR3 in amino acids: CASSFRGLGGTDTQYF. Written as DNA, the CDR3 is TGTGCCAGCAGCTTCAGGGGGCTTGGAGGCACAGATACGCAGTATTTT.

Ten or more counts support this clonotype. The chain uses TRBV5-1 and TRBJ2-1; 9 bases map to TRBD1. This CDR3 region has 16 residues. Germline V gene lookup returns CDR1 SGHRS and CDR2 YFSETQ. The J segment lost 2 bases and the V segment lost 4 bases, leaving 7 bases of the junction unmatched. As DNA, the CDR3 is TGCGCCAGCAGCGTGGGGGACAGGGTCACCTACAATGAGCAGTTCTTC. Protein sequence: CASSVGDRVTYNEQFF.

Remarks on this clonotype: Possible read error: a much larger clone is one base away. The rearrangement links TRBV27 to TRBJ1-2, with 8 bases identical to TRBD1. CDR3 size: 10 residues. Germline CDR1 reads MNHEY; CDR2 reads SMNVEV (reference sequence). DNA of the CDR3: TGTGCCAGCAACTTGGACAGGGAGGACTTC. Translation gives CASNLDREDF.

The V call is TRBV7-9, the J call TRBJ2-7; 8 nucleotides agree with TRBD1. Germline V lookup: CDR1 SEHNR, CDR2 FQNEAQ (reference sequence). Trimming cost V 5 bases and J 1 base; bases outside gene matches: 10. CDR3 length: 16 residues. CDR3 loop: CASSKKLGQASYEQYF. The CDR3 DNA follows: TGTGCCAGCAGCAAGAAGCTGGGACAGGCATCCTACGAGCAGTACTTC.

This clonotype was seen a few times. The V gene is TRBV5-6, the J gene TRBJ1-5; D unresolved. The CDR3 is 16 amino acids. Germline V gene data show CDR1 as SGHDT and CDR2 as YYEEEE. The V end was cut by 4 bases, the J end by 2 bases, with 16 bases between. CDR3 sequence: CASSRKPVGGNQPQHF. CDR3 DNA: TGTGCCAGCAGCCGAAAACCTGTTGGGGGCAATCAGCCCCAGCATTTT.

CDR3 sequence (DNA): TGTGCCAGTGGGGAATTAAGTTATGGCTACACCTTC. Translation gives CASGELSYGYTF. The chain recombines TRBV7-9 with TRBJ1-2; D is uncertain. The V end lost 9 bases, the J end lost 5 bases, and 13 bases lay between the germline ends. Germline-derived CDR1 and CDR2 are SEHNR and FQNEAQ (reference sequence). The CDR3 consists of 12 residues.

In its sample, this clonotype was seen many times. The chain employs TRBV6-1 and TRBJ2-1, with D unclear. The CDR3 extends over 14 amino acids. Germline assignment: CDR1 MNHNS and CDR2 SASEGT. Trimming took off 5 bases at V and 3 bases at J, with 11 bases between the two ends. The CDR3, as DNA: TGTGCCAGCAGTCCCGGAGAACGCTACAATGAGCAGTTCTTC. Its translation: CASSPGERYNEQFF.